What follows are 16 T cell receptor beta chains derived from one specimen sequenced in a study of T cells in women clearing cervical HPV infection. Repertoires were generated with immunoSEQ multiplex PCR, while TCRdb's copy carries only in-frame clones and drops some. This listing includes 45,000 to 50,000 clones. The specimen was blood buffy coat. Source of these receptors: a woman aged 18-70 years with a cervical HPV16 infection that either progressed to CIN3+ or cleared (not recorded which).

Remarks on this clone: Sequencing ends 3 residues short of the CDR3 end; the germline J gene provides the rest. The genes are TRBV13 and TRBJ1-2; 7 nucleotides match TRBD1. V dropped 5 bases and J dropped 3; count of bases not matched to a gene: 18. The germline V gene has CDR1 PRHDT and CDR2 FYEKMQ (reference sequence). This CDR3 is built from 18 residues. The CDR3 loop is CASSPRRGRTEGHYGYTF. The sequenced part of the CDR3 DNA is TGTGCCAGCAGCCCCCGAAGGGGGCGAACGGAAGGGCACTATGGC.

In regard to this clone: The missing CDR3 end, 3 residues past where the read stops, is filled in from the germline J gene. The chain employs TRBV20-1 and TRBJ2-1; D is ambiguous. The CDR3 is made up of 12 amino acids. Germline CDR1 DFQATT, CDR2 SNEGSKA (reference sequence). V was pared by 3 bases and J by 6 bases, with 9 bases between. CDR3 DNA, as far as it was read: TGCAGTGCTAGTAAAAAAGCCAATGAG. This gives the protein CSASKKANE. The entire CDR3 sequence reads CSASKKANEQFF.

Note on this clone: The junction shows a germline mismatch at one end, possibly a read error. The read ends 3 residues shy of where the CDR3 ends; the end is completed using the germline J gene. V usage is TRBV4-2 and J usage is TRBJ1-2; 9 bases are shared with TRBD1. Germline V gene sequence: CDR1 LGHNA, CDR2 YNFKEQ. This CDR3 region has 15 residues. The sequenced part of the CDR3 DNA is TGCGCCAGCAGCCAACTAACAGGGGGCGCATATGGC. Translation: CASSQLTGGAYG. The CDR3 in full is CASSQLTGGAYGYTF.

In the case of this clone: The CDR3 end falls 3 residues outside the read, so it is completed with the germline J gene. This sequence joins TRBV11-1 and TRBJ2-1; perhaps TRBD2 as D (6 bases). CDR3 size: 15 residues. V lost 5 bases to trimming and J lost 3 bases, with 14 bases between them. From germline, CDR1 is SGHAT and CDR2 FQDESV (reference sequence). CDR3 sequence reads: CASSLWTTLYNEQFF. The CDR3 bases that were read are TGTGCCAGCAGCCTATGGACTACCCTCTACAATGAG.

Details on this clone: The CDR3 end is not reached by the read, which stops 3 residues before it; the germline J gene fills it in. This chain connects TRBV6-1 to TRBJ2-7; TRBD1 matches at 7 bases. The CDR3 loop spans 14 amino acids. With V trimmed by 3 bases and J by 3 bases, 5 bases remained unmatched. Germline V gives CDR1 MNHNS, CDR2 SASEGT. The CDR3 here is CASSDLDRRYEQYF. The DNA read from the CDR3 is TGTGCCAGCAGTGACCTGGACAGGCGCTACGAG.

CDR3 protein: CASSSGQGAAYEQYF. CDR3 DNA (partial): TGTGCCAGTAGTTCGGGACAGGGGGCCGCCTACGAG. The J gene is TRBJ2-7, the V gene TRBV19; TRBD1 matches 12 bases. The CDR3 end falls 3 residues outside the read, so it is completed with the germline J gene. The germline CDR1 and CDR2 sequences are LNHDA and SQIVND (reference sequence). The CDR3 has 15 residues. V dropped 5 bases and J dropped 2; count of bases not matched to a gene: 4.

On this clone itself: The read finishes 3 residues shy of the CDR3 end, and the germline J gene is used to complete it. The chain employs TRBV5-4 and TRBJ2-1, with 9 bases aligning to TRBD1. Germline V gene data show CDR1 as SGHNT and CDR2 as YYREEE (reference sequence). The trim removed 0 bases at V and 3 bases at J, leaving 4 bases unmatched. CDR3 size: 16 residues. The chain's CDR3 is CASSLEGQGYYNEQFF. The covered CDR3 bases are TGTGCCAGCAGCTTGGAGGGACAGGGTTACTACAATGAG.

As to this clone: The read ends 3 residues before the CDR3 terminus; that terminus is restored from the germline J gene. The chain couples TRBV7-9 to TRBJ1-2, with no clear D. The V gene's germline CDR1 is SEHNR and CDR2 FQNEAQ (reference sequence). This CDR3 has 11 amino acids. The DNA read from the CDR3 is TGTGCCAGCAGCTTAGGGCTCGGC. Translated: CASSLGLG. The full CDR3 sequence reads CASSLGLGYTF. The full variable domain, completed using reference TRBV7-9 and TRBJ1-2, is DTGVSQNPRHKITKRGQNVTFRCDPISEHNRLYWYRQTLGQGPEFLTYFQNEAQLEKSRLLSDRFSAERPKGSFSTLEIQRTEQGDSAMYLCASSLGLGYTFGSGTRLTVV.

On this clone: The CDR3 extends 3 residues past the end of the read, so its final part is completed from the germline J gene. This chain joins TRBV4-1 and TRBJ2-3; 8 bases agree with TRBD2. Germline CDR1 and CDR2: MGHRA and YSYEKL. The J segment lost 5 bases and the V segment lost 5 bases, leaving 9 bases of the junction unmatched. This CDR3 spans 15 amino acids. CDR3 DNA, as far as it was read: TGCGCCAGCAGCGACCCGGGACTAGGAGGAGATACG. Amino acids: CASSDPGLGGDT. The entire CDR3 is CASSDPGLGGDTQYF.

Comment on this clone: Read sequence stops 3 residues before the CDR3 end, and the germline J gene provides the missing end. V usage is TRBV6-1 and J usage is TRBJ2-2, with a possible D match to TRBD1 (5 bases). The length of the CDR3 is 15 residues. Germline CDR1 is MNHNS and CDR2 is SASEGT. CDR3: CASSDDPTGANVLFF. CDR3 bases read: TGTGCCAGCAGTGATGACCCTACTGGGGCCAACGTG.

Comment on this clone: With the read ending 3 residues before the CDR3 end, the germline J gene is used to fill in that end. The J gene is TRBJ1-1, the V gene TRBV19; the D gene is possibly TRBD1 (5 bases). The length of the CDR3 is 17 residues. V lost 9 bases and J 1 base, leaving 24 bases between the germline ends. The germline V gene encodes CDR1 LNHDA and CDR2 SQIVND (reference sequence). This CDR3 reads CASIKRVGQGRNTEAFF. CDR3 bases read: TGTGCCAGCATTAAACGGGTAGGGCAGGGTAGGAACACTGAA.

Details on this clone: The read stops 3 residues short of the end of the CDR3; the missing end is completed from the germline J gene. The chain employs TRBV7-3 and TRBJ2-1, with no clear D. Trimming took off 5 bases at V and 3 bases at J, with 14 bases between the two ends. CDR1 and CDR2 from the germline V gene are SGHTA and FQGTGA. This CDR3 region has 15 residues. The part of the CDR3 DNA that was read is TGTGCCAGCAGCCTCCCGGGTCGAGGCTACAATGAG. It encodes CASSLPGRGYNE. The CDR3 in full is CASSLPGRGYNEQFF.

About this clone: The DNA ends 3 residues before the CDR3 does, and the rest of the CDR3 is filled in from the germline J gene. This sequence joins TRBV18 and TRBJ1-4, with D possibly being TRBD1 (6 bases). The CDR3 sequence is 14 residues long. Trimming pared 4 bases from V and 7 bases from J, leaving 13 bases between. Germline CDR1 and CDR2: KGHSH and LQKENI. The CDR3 DNA, read in part, is TGTGCCAGCTCACTGGGCGGGGGCAGTGAAAAA. Its protein is CASSLGGGSEK. In full, the CDR3 reads CASSLGGGSEKLFF. Full variable domain (rest looked up from reference TRBV18 and TRBJ1-4): NAGVMQNPRHLVRRRGQEARLRCSPMKGHSHVYWYRQLPEEGLKFMVYLQKENIIDESGMPKERFSAEFPKEGPSILRIQQVVRGDSAAYFCASSLGGGSEKLFFGSGTQLSVL.

Of note for this clone: Read coverage stops 3 residues before the CDR3 terminus; the germline J gene supplies the remainder. The chain couples TRBV6-1 to TRBJ2-5, with 7 positions matching TRBD2. CDR1 is MNHNS and CDR2 is SASEGT in the germline V gene. V lost 3 bases and J lost 5; bases outside the gene matches: 9. This CDR3 spans 15 amino acids. CDR3 sequence: CASSDPRAGRETQYF. Partial CDR3 DNA: TGTGCCAGCAGTGACCCGCGGGCCGGGAGGGAGACC.

Details on this clone: The CDR3 extends 3 residues past the end of the read, so its final part is completed from the germline J gene. The chain carries TRBV7-9 and TRBJ1-2; D is perhaps TRBD1 (6 bases). The CDR3 loop spans 14 amino acids. With 1 base removed from V and 7 bases from J, the gap between germline ends came to 13 bases. Germline V gives CDR1 SEHNR, CDR2 FQNEAQ (reference sequence). The CDR3 sequence: CASSLDPTGSGYTF. The covered CDR3 bases are TGTGCCAGCAGCTTAGATCCCACAGGGAGTGGC. Looking up the rest from reference TRBV7-9 and TRBJ1-2 gives the full variable domain: DTGVSQNPRHKITKRGQNVTFRCDPISEHNRLYWYRQTLGQGPEFLTYFQNEAQLEKSRLLSDRFSAERPKGSFSTLEIQRTEQGDSAMYLCASSLDPTGSGYTFGSGTRLTVV.

Points on this clone: The read falls 3 residues short of the CDR3 end, and the missing part is taken from the germline J gene. The chain is built from TRBV5-1 and TRBJ2-1, with D possibly TRBD2 on 6 matching bases. The V end was cut by 4 bases, the J end by 4 bases, with 18 bases between. The CDR3 length is 16 residues. Germline lookup yields CDR1 SGHRS and CDR2 YFSETQ. The part of the CDR3 DNA that was read is TGCGCCAGCAGCGTGGAGGGTAGCGCTCGATACAATGAG. This gives the protein CASSVEGSARYNE. The complete CDR3 sequence is CASSVEGSARYNEQFF.